The 14 T cell receptor beta chains given below trace back to one sample, sequenced in a study of OX40 agonist ivuxolimab in advanced cancers. TCRdb's copy holds only in-frame clones and misses some; the assay was immunoSEQ multiplex PCR. The profile shows 55,000 to 90,000 clones, roughly 80% of them singletons. Sample: CD4+ or CD8+ T cells sorted from blood, taken in a trial of the OX40 agonist ivuxolimab. Receptors originate from an adult with an advanced solid tumor such as melanoma, head and neck, liver or kidney cancer.

The V and J genes are TRBV11-2 and TRBJ2-5; 8 nucleotides agree with TRBD2. Germline CDR1 is SGHAT and CDR2 is FQNNGV. This CDR3 is built from 14 residues. After removal of 5 bases from V and 1 base from J, the junction contained 3 bases not matched to a gene. CDR3 in DNA: TGTGCCAGCAGCCAAGCGGGGGCCCAAGAGACCCAGTACTTC. Protein sequence: CASSQAGAQETQYF. Combining the CDR3 with reference TRBV11-2 and TRBJ2-5 gives the whole variable domain EAGVAQSPRYKIIEKRQSVAFWCNPISGHATLYWYQQILGQGPKLLIQFQNNGVVDDSQLPKDRFSAERLKGVDSTLKIQPAKLEDSAVYLCASSQAGAQETQYFGPGTRLLVL.

This clone was seen more than once but under ten times. The rearrangement joins TRBV5-1 to TRBJ1-2; 8 nucleotides match TRBD1. The V and J ends lost 0 bases and 4 bases, in that order; junction bases with no gene match: 2. The CDR3 is made up of 14 amino acids. In germline, CDR1 is SGHRS, CDR2 YFSETQ. The CDR3, as DNA: TGCGCCAGCAGCTTGGACAGGGGGGGCTATGGCTACACCTTC. Translated, it gives CASSLDRGGYGYTF.

The rearrangement joins TRBV28 to TRBJ1-5; 7 nucleotides match TRBD1. Germline V gene sequence: CDR1 MDHEN, CDR2 SYDVKM. J lost 3 bases, V lost 6 bases, and 8 bases had no gene match. CDR3 length: 15 amino acids. For the CDR3, the DNA is TGTGCCAGCAGCACACCGACAGGGCTCAATCAGCCCCAGCATTTT. Translated: CASSTPTGLNQPQHF. Drawing the rest from reference TRBV28 and TRBJ1-5, the complete variable domain is DVKVTQSSRYLVKRTGEKVFLECVQDMDHENMFWYRQDPGLGLRLIYFSYDVKMKEKGDIPEGYSVSREKKERFSLILESASTNQTSMYLCASSTPTGLNQPQHFGDGTRLSIL.

This clone was detected only once. The V gene is TRBV7-7, the J gene TRBJ2-7, with D possibly matching TRBD2 (6 bases). The CDR3 has 13 amino acids. The ends were cut back, 5 bases at V and 7 bases at J, with 15 bases in the middle. CDR1 is SSHAT and CDR2 is FNYEAQ in the germline V gene (reference sequence). CDR3 region: CASSQNQGGEQYF. The CDR3 bases are TGTGCCAGCAGCCAAAATCAGGGAGGAGAGCAGTACTTC. The full variable domain, rest sourced from reference TRBV7-7 and TRBJ2-7, is GAGVSQSPRYKVTKRGQDVTLRCDPISSHATLYWYQQALGQGPEFLTYFNYEAQPDKSGLPSDRFSAERPEGSISTLTIQRTEQRDSAMYRCASSQNQGGEQYFGPGTRLTVT.

This clone showed up just a few times. The chain has TRBV19 and TRBJ1-2, with TRBD1 as a possible D gene (6 bases). The CDR3 sequence is 16 residues long. V was clipped by 2 bases and J by 8 bases, with 21 bases between them. Germline CDR1 reads LNHDA; CDR2 reads SQIVND (reference sequence). For the CDR3, the DNA is TGTGCCAGTAGTATACAATCTTGGACAGTCAGTGACGGCTACACCTTC. Translated, it gives CASSIQSWTVSDGYTF.

The V call is TRBV5-6, the J call TRBJ2-5; 7 bases fit TRBD1. Germline V gives CDR1 SGHDT, CDR2 YYEEEE. CDR3 length equals 14 residues. V shed 2 bases and J 4 bases; nucleotides not matched to a gene: 5. CDR3 sequence reads: CASSLLQGTETQYF. DNA of the CDR3: TGTGCCAGCAGCTTATTACAGGGGACAGAGACCCAGTACTTC. Using reference TRBV5-6 and TRBJ2-5 for the parts outside the CDR3, the full variable domain is DAGVTQSPTHLIKTRGQQVTLRCSPKSGHDTVSWYQQALGQGPQFIFQYYEEEERQRGNFPDRFSGHQFPNYSSELNVNALLLGDSALYLCASSLLQGTETQYFGPGTRLLVL.

The gene calls are TRBV4-1 and TRBJ2-3; no definite D call. Germline V gives CDR1 MGHRA, CDR2 YSYEKL. V lost 3 bases to trimming and J lost 2 bases, with 18 bases between them. The CDR3 covers 17 residues. This CDR3 reads CASSQQLAKVTTDTQYF. CDR3 in DNA: TGCGCCAGCAGCCAGCAACTCGCGAAAGTCACCACAGATACGCAGTATTTT.

The rearrangement uses TRBV30 and TRBJ2-7; no definite D call. The CDR3 length is 13 residues. Trimming cost V 0 bases and J 6 bases, with 12 bases left between them. Per germline, CDR1 GTSNPN and CDR2 SVGIG (reference sequence). CDR3 protein: CAWSVPYPGEQYF. The CDR3 region has the DNA TGTGCCTGGAGTGTACCCTACCCTGGCGAGCAGTACTTC.

The gene calls are TRBV11-3 and TRBJ1-1; the match to TRBD1 covers 8 bases. The germline V gene has CDR1 SGHNT and CDR2 YENEEA. The CDR3 runs 14 residues. The V and J ends lost 5 bases and 7 bases, in that order; junction bases with no gene match: 9. The CDR3 nucleotides read TGTGCCAGCAGCCCGAGGACAGGGACCAATGAAGCTTTCTTT. Encoded protein: CASSPRTGTNEAFF.

The V and J genes are TRBV6-5 and TRBJ2-7, with D possibly TRBD1 on 5 matching bases. The germline V gene has CDR1 MNHEY and CDR2 SVGAGI. The CDR3 consists of 14 residues. V was trimmed by 6 bases and J by 3 bases, leaving 15 bases between them. CDR3 bases: TGTGCCAGCAGCAAAAGGCAGGGTAACTACGAGCAGTACTTC. Translated: CASSKRQGNYEQYF.

The chain couples TRBV19 to TRBJ2-2; maybe TRBD2 (6 bases). This CDR3 is 14 amino acids long. V shed 8 bases and J shed 6 bases, with 16 bases lying between them. CDR1 is LNHDA, CDR2 SQIVND, per germline (reference sequence). In DNA, the CDR3 is TGTGCCAGTCAACTCCGGCGGGGACCCGGGGAGCTGTTTTTT. It specifies CASQLRRGPGELFF.

This clone has just one count. V and J are TRBV27 and TRBJ2-7; D may be TRBD2 (5 bases). CDR3 length equals 14 residues. Germline lookup yields CDR1 MNHEY and CDR2 SMNVEV (reference sequence). Trimming took off 3 bases at V and 0 bases at J, with 9 bases between the two ends. The CDR3 loop is CASSFQRSSYEQYF. The CDR3 DNA follows: TGTGCCAGCAGTTTCCAGCGGAGCTCCTACGAGCAGTACTTC.

The chain joins TRBV19 to TRBJ2-7, with D hard to call. The CDR3 consists of 14 residues. V lost 4 bases and J 0 bases, leaving 10 bases between the germline ends. Germline CDR1 reads LNHDA; CDR2 reads SQIVND (reference sequence). The CDR3 region has the DNA TGTGCCAGTAGTAAATCTCAGAGCTCCTACGAGCAGTACTTC. Protein product: CASSKSQSSYEQYF. Complete variable domain (other parts from reference TRBV19 and TRBJ2-7): DGGITQSPKYLFRKEGQNVTLSCEQNLNHDAMYWYRQDPGQGLRLIYYSQIVNDFQKGDIAEGYSVSREKKESFPLTVTSAQKNPTAFYLCASSKSQSSYEQYFGPGTRLTVT.

The chain uses TRBV5-1 and TRBJ2-5; 7 bases are shared with TRBD1. This CDR3 comprises 13 residues. V trimming: 5 bases; J trimming: 5 bases; junction bases outside the gene matches: 6. Germline V CDR1 and CDR2: SGHRS, YFSETQ. Here the CDR3 DNA reads TGCGCCAGCAGTACAGGGGCGACGGAGACCCAGTACTTC. Its translation is CASSTGATETQYF.